Sequencing of this T cell receptor (beta chain) was carried out in a study of shared clonotypes between healthy human individuals. The repertoire was sequenced with immunoSEQ multiplex PCR; TCRdb's copy has only in-frame clones and lacks some. The sample carries about 2.3 million clones, approximately 93% recorded once. A split of CD4+ cells into CD45RA+ naive and CD45RA-negative memory subsets was performed. This CDR3 contains 16 residues. V trimming: 5 bases; J trimming: 4 bases; junction bases outside the gene matches: 8. Germline V gene sequence: CDR1 SGHVS, CDR2 FNYEAQ. The sample was naive CD4+ T cells from PBMCs. Regarding subset: CD45RA+ positively selected. This sequence originates from a man between 18 and 29 years old in good health. Some clones in this sample may be carry-over from other donors' samples. The rearrangement links TRBV7-6 to TRBJ2-5, with 12 bases fitting TRBD2. The CDR3 protein is CASSRYLAGGGETQYF. In DNA, the CDR3 is TGTGCCAGCAGCCGCTATCTAGCGGGAGGGGGAGAGACCCAGTACTTC.